Shown below are 15 T cell receptor beta chains from a single sample sequenced in a study of T cells in Graves' hyperthyroidism and ophthalmopathy. Amplification targeted TCR beta CDR3 regions from RNA transcripts. Using the HTBI primer set, a first-round RT-PCR was run on the TCR CDR3. TCRdb used MiXCR to reprocess the multiplex PCR reads, holding one entry per CDR3 protein. This sample has about 250,000 distinct CDR3 sequences, with about 25% found just once. Sample: blood. These receptors all come from a woman aged 40 to 50 with Graves' ophthalmopathy.

This clonotype was counted many times. The chain links TRBV24-1 to TRBJ2-2; D possibly corresponds to TRBD1 (5 bases). V was clipped by 0 bases and J by 4 bases, with 14 bases between them. CDR1 and CDR2 (germline): KGHDR, SFDVKD. CDR3 length equals 17 residues. The CDR3 sequence is CATSDLSTAAFTGELFF. CDR3 DNA sequence: TGTGCCACCAGTGATTTGTCGACAGCCGCTTTCACCGGGGAGCTGTTTTTT.

This clonotype occurred many times. The V gene is TRBV27, the J gene TRBJ1-5; D is ambiguous. V was clipped by 4 bases and J by 0 bases, with 7 bases between them. The CDR3 spans 14 residues. Per the germline V gene, CDR1 is MNHEY and CDR2 is SMNVEV (reference sequence). CDR3 nucleotide sequence: TGTGCCAGCAGTTCCCCCTATAGCAATCAGCCCCAGCATTTT. This translates into CASSSPYSNQPQHF.

The V gene is TRBV18, the J gene TRBJ2-6, with 8 bases matching TRBD1. CDR1 KGHSH and CDR2 LQKENI come from the germline V gene. The CDR3 length is 18 residues. V shed 3 bases and J 0 bases; nucleotides not matched to a gene: 7. The CDR3 coding sequence is TGTGCCAGCTCACCGACTGGACAGGGATACTCTGGGGCCAACGTCCTGACTTTC. Translated: CASSPTGQGYSGANVLTF.

The chain is built from TRBV6-5 and TRBJ1-4; maybe TRBD1 (5 bases). This CDR3 has 10 residues. V gave up 8 bases and J gave up 8 bases, with 6 bases separating them. Germline values: CDR1 MNHEY, CDR2 SVGAGI. The CDR3 nucleotides are TGTGCCAGCTACAGGGAAAAACTGTTTTTT. Its translation: CASYREKLFF.

This clonotype appeared many times. The rearrangement uses TRBV5-1 and TRBJ2-5; 15 positions match TRBD2. The germline V gene has CDR1 SGHRS and CDR2 YFSETQ. V was pared by 5 bases and J by 4 bases, with 3 bases of the junction left unmatched. CDR3 size: 15 residues. For the CDR3, the DNA is TGCGCCAGCAGAGAGGGACTAGCGGGAGGAGAGACCCAGTACTTC. Protein sequence: CASREGLAGGETQYF. The full variable domain, with the rest looked up from reference TRBV5-1 and TRBJ2-5, is KAGVTQTPRYLIKTRGQQVTLSCSPISGHRSVSWYQQTPGQGLQFLFEYFSETQRNKGNFPGRFSGRQFSNSRSEMNVSTLELGDSALYLCASREGLAGGETQYFGPGTRLLVL.

In its sample, this clonotype was seen a few times. V gene TRBV4-1 combines with J gene TRBJ1-3; perhaps TRBD1 as D (5 bases). Germline V gene lookup returns CDR1 MGHRA and CDR2 YSYEKL. V was trimmed by 4 bases and J by 0 bases, leaving 10 bases between them. CDR3 length equals 15 residues. In DNA, the CDR3 is TGCGCCAGCAGCCGAACAGGCTCCTCTGGAAACACCATATATTTT. Translated: CASSRTGSSGNTIYF.

This clonotype was counted only a few times. The J gene is TRBJ2-5, the V gene TRBV7-2; TRBD2 is a possible D gene (5 bases). This CDR3 has 15 amino acids. V lost 3 bases and J lost 2, with 13 bases in between. Germline values: CDR1 SGHTA, CDR2 FQGNSA. CDR3 coding DNA: TGTGCCAGCAGCTTGTCCCGGGGTAGGCAAGAGACCCAGTACTTC. This translates into CASSLSRGRQETQYF.

This clonotype was counted many times. The chain employs TRBV12-3 or TRBV12-4 and TRBJ1-1; a weak D match, TRBD1 (6 bases). The V end was cut by 3 bases, the J end by 1 base, with 15 bases between. The CDR3 has 16 residues. CDR3 residues: CASSFFAGAGNTEAFF. In DNA form, the CDR3 reads TGTGCCAGCAGTTTTTTTGCGGGGGCGGGGAACACTGAAGCTTTCTTT.

Ten or more counts support this clonotype. The gene calls are TRBV25-1 and TRBJ1-1; D is uncertain. Trimming pared 8 bases from V and 5 bases from J, leaving 9 bases between. From germline, CDR1 is MGHDK and CDR2 SYGVNS. CDR3 length: 11 amino acids. The chain's CDR3 is CASARNTEAFF. CDR3 nucleotides: TGTGCCAGCGCCCGGAATACTGAAGCTTTCTTT. The entire variable domain, with the rest obtained from reference TRBV25-1 and TRBJ1-1, is as follows: EADIYQTPRYLVIGTGKKITLECSQTMGHDKMYWYQQDPGMELHLIHYSYGVNSTEKGDLSSESTVSRIRTEHFPLTLESARPSHTSQYLCASARNTEAFFGQGTRLTVV.

This chain connects TRBV5-1 to TRBJ2-5, with 7 bases fitting TRBD2. The V gene end was trimmed by 3 bases and the J gene end by 1 base; junction bases not matched to a gene: 9. The CDR3 extends over 16 amino acids. Germline V gives CDR1 SGHRS, CDR2 YFSETQ. CDR3 DNA: TGCGCCAGCAGCTCCTCAACCGGGACTATCCAAGAGACCCAGTACTTC. It specifies CASSSSTGTIQETQYF. The full variable domain, with the rest looked up from reference TRBV5-1 and TRBJ2-5, is KAGVTQTPRYLIKTRGQQVTLSCSPISGHRSVSWYQQTPGQGLQFLFEYFSETQRNKGNFPGRFSGRQFSNSRSEMNVSTLELGDSALYLCASSSSTGTIQETQYFGPGTRLLVL.

There are many counts of this clonotype. The chain uses TRBV3-1 and TRBJ2-2, with D unresolved. CDR3 length: 15 residues. Germline lookup yields CDR1 LGHDT and CDR2 YNNKEL (reference sequence). V was pared by 1 base and J by 0 bases, with 6 bases between. In nucleotides, the CDR3 is TGTGCCAGCAGCCAAGTTTCCTCGAACACCGGGGAGCTGTTTTTT. This gives the protein CASSQVSSNTGELFF.

A word on this clonotype: The junction departs from the called germline gene at one end, perhaps through a read error. The CDR3 coding sequence is TGTGCCAGCATTTTTAACAATCAGCCCCAGCGTTTT. Translation: CASIFNNQPQRF. This chain uses TRBV12-3 or TRBV12-4 with TRBJ1-5; D gene ambiguous. The CDR3 has 12 residues.

In its sample, this clonotype was seen many times. This sequence joins TRBV12-3 or TRBV12-4 and TRBJ2-7, with D maybe TRBD1 (5 bases). CDR3 length: 14 residues. V lost 3 bases to trimming and J lost 6 bases, with 15 bases between them. This CDR3 reads CASSLAGHYIEQYF. DNA for the CDR3: TGTGCCAGCAGTTTGGCAGGGCATTACATCGAGCAGTACTTC.

This clonotype was seen repeatedly, ten times or more. This chain uses TRBV28 with TRBJ2-7; unclear D gene. The V end lost 3 bases, the J end lost 3 bases, and 6 bases lay between the germline ends. The germline V gene has CDR1 MDHEN and CDR2 SYDVKM. There are 12 residues in the CDR3. The CDR3: CASSLLNYEQYF. The CDR3 DNA sequence: TGTGCCAGCAGTTTGCTGAACTACGAGCAGTACTTC. Combining the CDR3 with reference TRBV28 and TRBJ2-7 gives the whole variable domain DVKVTQSSRYLVKRTGEKVFLECVQDMDHENMFWYRQDPGLGLRLIYFSYDVKMKEKGDIPEGYSVSREKKERFSLILESASTNQTSMYLCASSLLNYEQYFGPGTRLTVT.

This clonotype was seen repeatedly, ten times or more. The chain has TRBV2 and TRBJ2-5, with TRBD1 as a possible D gene (6 bases). The germline V gene has CDR1 SNHLY and CDR2 FYNNEI. The CDR3 contains 15 residues. The V and J ends lost 3 bases and 5 bases respectively, with 16 bases between them. Here the CDR3 reads CASSENGQPGETQYF. The DNA for the CDR3 is TGTGCCAGCAGTGAGAACGGACAGCCTGGGGAGACCCAGTACTTC.